This TCR beta chain was sequenced for a study of CD8 T cells in ankylosing spondylitis. This clonotype occurred many times. TCRdb ran MiXCR on the 5' RACE reads and lists one entry per CDR3 protein. This sample has under 15,000 distinct CDR3 sequences, with about 2.7% found just once. Looked up from germline, CDR1 is SGDLS and CDR2 is YYNGEE. The ends were cut back, 3 bases at V and 3 bases at J, with 6 bases in the middle. This CDR3 comprises 12 residues. Sequencing input: blood, either unsorted or a sorted T cell fraction (not recorded which). V is TRBV9 and J is TRBJ1-2; no firm D call. The origin of this receptor is a male donor with ankylosing spondylitis or in good health (not recorded which). CDR3 in amino acids: CASSAQYYGYTF. Here the CDR3 DNA reads TGTGCCAGCAGCGCCCAGTACTATGGCTACACCTTC.